This T cell receptor (beta chain) was identified in a study of T cells in Graves' hyperthyroidism and ophthalmopathy. Study-wide context: Pretreatment peripheral blood was obtained at initial diagnosis.

Notes on this clonotype: No antigen is known for it.

Study conclusions and caveats: A median around 6 months before onset, the model predicted ophthalmopathy. Ophthalmopathy and stable hyperthyroidism were separated by a 13 V-J model.

RNA transcripts served as the template for amplifying TCR beta CDR3 regions. HTBI primers were employed in a first-round RT-PCR of the TCR CDR3. TCRdb itself ran the multiplex PCR reads through MiXCR, one entry per CDR3 protein. The sample includes approximately 400,000 distinct CDR3 sequences, roughly 14% of them seen just once. Germline V lookup: CDR1 SQVTM, CDR2 ANQGSEA. V was cut by 5 bases and J by 3 bases, with 14 bases left in between. The length of the CDR3 is 13 residues. The sample comprised blood. The receptor was isolated from a woman aged 18-29 years with Graves' hyperthyroidism that later progressed to Graves' ophthalmopathy. The chain recombines TRBV29-1 with TRBJ2-7; D is tentatively TRBD1 or TRBD2 (7 bases each). The CDR3 reads CSVQGGIYYEQYF. The CDR3 bases are TGCAGCGTTCAGGGGGGGATTTACTACGAGCAGTACTTC.